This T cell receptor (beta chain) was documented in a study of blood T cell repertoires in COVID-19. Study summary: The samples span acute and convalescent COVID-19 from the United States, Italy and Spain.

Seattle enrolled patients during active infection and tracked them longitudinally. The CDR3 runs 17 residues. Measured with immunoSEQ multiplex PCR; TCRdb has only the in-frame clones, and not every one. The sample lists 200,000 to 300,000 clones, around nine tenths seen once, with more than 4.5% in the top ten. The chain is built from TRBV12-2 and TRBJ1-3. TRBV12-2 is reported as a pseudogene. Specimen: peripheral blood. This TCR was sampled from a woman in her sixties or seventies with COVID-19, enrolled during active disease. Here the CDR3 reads CASRLGAGASHGNTIYF. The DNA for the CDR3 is TGTGCAAGTCGCTTAGGGGCGGGGGCATCTCACGGAAACACCATATATTTT.